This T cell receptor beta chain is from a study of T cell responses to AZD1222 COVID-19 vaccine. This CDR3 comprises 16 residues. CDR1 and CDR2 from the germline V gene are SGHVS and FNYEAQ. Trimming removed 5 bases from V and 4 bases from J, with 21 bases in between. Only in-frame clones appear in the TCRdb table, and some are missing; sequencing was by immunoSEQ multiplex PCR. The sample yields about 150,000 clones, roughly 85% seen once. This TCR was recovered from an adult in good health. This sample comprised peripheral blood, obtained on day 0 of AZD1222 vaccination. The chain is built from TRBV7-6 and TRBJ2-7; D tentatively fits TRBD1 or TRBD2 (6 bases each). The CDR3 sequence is CASSKGGSTGGYEQYF. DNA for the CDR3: TGTGCCAGCAGCAAAGGGGGGTCGACAGGTGGGTACGAGCAGTACTTC. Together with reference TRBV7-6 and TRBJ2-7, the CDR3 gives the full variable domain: GAGVSQSPRYKVTKRGQDVALRCDPISGHVSLYWYRQALGQGPEFLTYFNYEAQQDKSGLPNDRFSAERPEGSISTLTIQRTEQRDSAMYRCASSKGGSTGGYEQYFGPGTRLTVT.